Below are 30 T cell receptor beta chains sequenced from a single sample in a study of OX40 agonist ivuxolimab in advanced cancers. Measured with immunoSEQ multiplex PCR; TCRdb has only the in-frame clones, and not every one. The table shows 100,000 or so clones, with around 95% occurring only once. Sequencing was performed on CD4+ or CD8+ T cells sorted from blood, taken in a trial of the OX40 agonist ivuxolimab. The receptor set was obtained from an adult with an advanced solid tumor such as melanoma, head and neck, liver or kidney cancer.

The chain has TRBV2 and TRBJ1-5; D unresolved. Looked up from germline, CDR1 is SNHLY and CDR2 is FYNNEI. CDR3 length: 15 residues. Trimming left V 1 base short and J 7 bases short, with 14 bases between. CDR3 sequence (DNA): TGTGCCAGCAGTGAAGGGAACACCCACACACAGCCCCAGCATTTT. As protein: CASSEGNTHTQPQHF. Drawing the rest from reference TRBV2 and TRBJ1-5, the complete variable domain is EPEVTQTPSHQVTQMGQEVILRCVPISNHLYFYWYRQILGQKVEFLVSFYNNEISEKSEIFDDQFSVERPDGSNFTLKIRSTKLEDSAMYFCASSEGNTHTQPQHFGDGTRLSIL.

V and J are TRBV14 and TRBJ1-2; unclear D gene. CDR1 is SGHDN and CDR2 is FVKESK in the germline V gene. This CDR3 is 15 amino acids long. Trimming cost V 0 bases and J 2 bases, with 10 bases left between them. CDR3 DNA sequence: TGTGCCAGCAGCCAAGATACGGGTCTCAACTATGGCTACACCTTC. It specifies CASSQDTGLNYGYTF.

On this clone itself: At one of its ends the junction is not consistent with the germline gene, which may arise from a read error. The chain joins TRBV27 to TRBJ2-1, with D possibly being TRBD2 (5 bases). Germline assignment: CDR1 MNHEY and CDR2 SMNVEV (reference sequence). The CDR3 runs to 16 residues. CDR3 bases: TGTGCCAGCAGTTTATCTCCGGCCGGTGACTACAGTGAGCAGTTCTTC. Translating it yields CASSLSPAGDYSEQFF.

This clone was observed a single time. The genes are TRBV21-1 and TRBJ2-5; the table calls TRBD1, which could not be checked here. The J call is doubtful: the DNA matches TRBJ2-7 better. TRBV21-1 is given as a pseudogene. This CDR3 spans 17 amino acids. The CDR3 region is CASSIKVRDTEPHEQYF. In DNA form, the CDR3 reads TGTGCCAGCAGCATAAAGGTCCGGGACACAGAGCCCCACGAGCAGTACTTC.

The chain joins TRBV29-1 to TRBJ2-7; maybe TRBD1 (5 bases). Looked up from germline, CDR1 is SQVTM and CDR2 is ANQGSEA. V shed 3 bases and J shed 7 bases, with 19 bases lying between them. The CDR3 is 14 residues long. The CDR3, as DNA: TGCAGCGTTGAGACAGCGACAGCCACTCGGGAGCAGTACTTC. Encoded protein: CSVETATATREQYF.

V and J are TRBV15 and TRBJ2-1; no firm D call. Trimming pared 0 bases from V and 0 bases from J, leaving 6 bases between. In germline, CDR1 is LNHNV, CDR2 YYDKDF (reference sequence). There are 15 residues in the CDR3. The CDR3 bases are TGTGCCACCAGCAGAGATGCTTCCTCCTACAATGAGCAGTTCTTC. It codes for CATSRDASSYNEQFF.

This sequence joins TRBV27 and TRBJ1-1; weak D call: TRBD1 (5 bases). Per germline, CDR1 MNHEY and CDR2 SMNVEV (reference sequence). The CDR3 length is 14 residues. Trimming removed 0 bases from V and 6 bases from J, with 11 bases in between. This CDR3 reads CASSLSGGTAEAFF. CDR3 nucleotide sequence: TGTGCCAGCAGTTTATCGGGGGGGACCGCTGAAGCTTTCTTT.

The gene calls are TRBV7-8 and TRBJ1-1; D is perhaps TRBD1 (6 bases). Trimming shortened V by 5 bases and J by 3 bases, and 19 bases separated the two germline ends. The V gene's germline CDR1 is SGHVS and CDR2 FQNEAQ. The length of the CDR3 is 16 residues. The CDR3 protein is CASSPHPRQVYTEAFF. The CDR3 nucleotides are TGTGCCAGCAGCCCACACCCGCGACAGGTGTACACTGAAGCTTTCTTT.

V usage is TRBV21-1 and J usage is TRBJ2-7; TRBD1, the D gene given by the table, was not confirmed from the DNA. TRBV21-1 is listed as a pseudogene. This CDR3 contains 13 residues. DNA for the CDR3: TGTGCCAGCAGTCCGACAGGGGGCTACGAGCAGTACTTC. Residues: CASSPTGGYEQYF.

The chain carries TRBV14 and TRBJ1-2, with 7 bases that match TRBD1. Losses at the gene ends were 0 bases for V and 4 bases for J; bases not matched to a gene: 5. CDR3 length equals 15 residues. CDR1 and CDR2 from the germline V gene are SGHDN and FVKESK. The CDR3 DNA reads TGTGCCAGCAGCCAAGATGTTGGGACAGTCTATGGCTACACCTTC. Amino acid sequence: CASSQDVGTVYGYTF.

The gene calls are TRBV14 and TRBJ1-1; 7 bases are shared with TRBD1. With 1 base clipped from V and 0 bases from J, the junction kept 2 bases outside the gene matches. The germline gives CDR1 SGHDN, CDR2 FVKESK. The CDR3 sequence is 15 residues long. The CDR3 DNA follows: TGTGCCAGCAGCCAAGGGGACAGATTGAACACTGAAGCTTTCTTT. Protein product: CASSQGDRLNTEAFF.

This clone was counted a single time. This chain joins TRBV9 and TRBJ2-7; TRBD1 agrees at 8 bases. The V and J ends lost 3 bases and 2 bases, in that order; junction bases with no gene match: 4. The CDR3 is 14 residues long. CDR1 is SGDLS, CDR2 YYNGEE, per germline. The CDR3 bases are TGTGCCAGCAGCGCGACAGGGGAAACCTACGAGCAGTACTTC. This sequence encodes CASSATGETYEQYF.

The chain has TRBV11-2 and TRBJ2-1; perhaps TRBD2 as D (5 bases). The V end lost 2 bases, the J end lost 3 bases, and 8 bases lay between the germline ends. Germline V lookup: CDR1 SGHAT, CDR2 FQNNGV. CDR3 length: 14 amino acids. CDR3 protein: CASSLQRDYNEQFF. The CDR3 nucleotides read TGTGCCAGCAGCTTACAACGGGACTACAATGAGCAGTTCTTC.

This clone is termed medium-sized. The chain couples TRBV7-8 to TRBJ1-2; TRBD1 agrees at 7 bases. The germline V gene encodes CDR1 SGHVS and CDR2 FQNEAQ. This CDR3 has 14 amino acids. The V gene end was trimmed by 5 bases and the J gene end by 4 bases; junction bases not matched to a gene: 7. The CDR3 is CASSIGQASYGYTF. In nucleotides, the CDR3 is TGTGCCAGCAGCATAGGACAGGCCTCCTATGGCTACACCTTC. Full variable domain (remainder filled in from reference TRBV7-8 and TRBJ1-2): GAGVSQSPRYKVAKRGQDVALRCDPISGHVSLFWYQQALGQGPEFLTYFQNEAQLDKSGLPSDRFFAERPEGSVSTLKIQRTQQEDSAVYLCASSIGQASYGYTFGSGTRLTVV.

This clone was detected only once. This chain joins TRBV4-3 and TRBJ2-3; weak D call: TRBD1 (5 bases). This CDR3 region has 15 residues. Germline V gene sequence: CDR1 LGHNA, CDR2 YSLEER. Trimming removed 0 bases at V and 2 bases at J, with 9 bases between. The CDR3 region is CASSQEQGFTDTQYF. In DNA form, the CDR3 reads TGCGCCAGCAGCCAAGAGCAGGGTTTCACAGATACGCAGTATTTT.

This clone appeared once. The chain recombines TRBV7-2 with TRBJ2-7, with a possible D match to TRBD1 (5 bases). Trimming took off 3 bases at V and 0 bases at J, with 9 bases between the two ends. CDR1 and CDR2 from the germline V gene are SGHTA and FQGNSA. This CDR3 contains 14 residues. CDR3 coding DNA: TGTGCCAGCAGCTTGGACATAAGCTCCTACGAGCAGTACTTC. It translates to CASSLDISSYEQYF.

V usage is TRBV10-3 and J usage is TRBJ2-5, with a possible D match to TRBD2 (6 bases). The V gene lost 5 bases and the J gene lost 6 bases, with 22 bases spanning the gap. The germline CDR1 and CDR2 sequences are ENHRY and SYGVKD. The CDR3 covers 16 residues. CDR3 sequence (DNA): TGTGCCATCAGTTCCGATAGCGGAGAACCCTCCAAGACCCAGTACTTC. It encodes CAISSDSGEPSKTQYF.

The genes are TRBV18 and TRBJ2-3, with TRBD1 as a possible D gene (7 bases). Germline V gene sequence: CDR1 KGHSH, CDR2 LQKENI. V lost 6 bases and J lost 0, with 13 bases in between. The CDR3 contains 15 residues. This CDR3 reads CASSRGETSTDTQYF. The CDR3 DNA sequence: TGTGCCAGCTCCAGGGGGGAGACTAGCACAGATACGCAGTATTTT.

The V gene is TRBV28, the J gene TRBJ2-2; 14 positions match TRBD2. In germline, CDR1 is MDHEN, CDR2 SYDVKM. The CDR3 is 15 residues long. V gave up 6 bases and J gave up 7 bases; unmatched junction bases: 4. The CDR3 region is CASSGTSGSYGELFF. The CDR3 nucleotides read TGTGCCAGCAGCGGGACTAGCGGGAGTTACGGGGAGCTGTTTTTT. The entire variable domain, with the rest obtained from reference TRBV28 and TRBJ2-2, is as follows: DVKVTQSSRYLVKRTGEKVFLECVQDMDHENMFWYRQDPGLGLRLIYFSYDVKMKEKGDIPEGYSVSREKKERFSLILESASTNQTSMYLCASSGTSGSYGELFFGEGSRLTVL.

The rearrangement joins TRBV11-2 to TRBJ2-7; maybe TRBD2 (6 bases). The V gene lost 3 bases and the J gene lost 3 bases, with 9 bases spanning the gap. Looked up from germline, CDR1 is SGHAT and CDR2 is FQNNGV. The CDR3 is 13 residues long. DNA for the CDR3: TGTGCCAGCAGCTTGGGGAGGAACTACGAGCAGTACTTC. Its translation is CASSLGRNYEQYF.

The chain couples TRBV27 to TRBJ1-1; D not resolved. The CDR3 totals 13 residues. Trimming took 4 bases from V and 5 from J, leaving 11 bases between them. From germline, CDR1 is MNHEY and CDR2 SMNVEV (reference sequence). CDR3 protein: CASSSLVWTEAFF. The CDR3 DNA is TGTGCCAGCAGTTCTCTCGTTTGGACTGAAGCTTTCTTT.

The rearrangement joins TRBV4-1 to TRBJ1-5; unclear D gene. Trimming removed 4 bases at V and 1 base at J, with 8 bases between. CDR1 and CDR2 (germline): MGHRA, YSYEKL. This CDR3 has 14 residues. CDR3 region: CASSPVGSNQPQHF. CDR3 DNA: TGCGCCAGCAGCCCAGTCGGGAGCAATCAGCCCCAGCATTTT.

The rearrangement uses TRBV6-5 and TRBJ2-7; D ambiguous. The CDR3 contains 14 residues. The ends were cut back, 5 bases at V and 3 bases at J, with 14 bases in the middle. Germline assignment: CDR1 MNHEY and CDR2 SVGAGI. CDR3 protein: CASSDARLVYEQYF. Here the CDR3 DNA reads TGTGCCAGCAGTGACGCGCGACTCGTCTACGAGCAGTACTTC.

This sequence joins TRBV2 and TRBJ2-1, with D unclear. Germline V CDR1 and CDR2: SNHLY, FYNNEI. The CDR3 covers 12 residues. Between the trimmed V and J ends, which lost 3 bases and 8 bases, there was a span of 8 bases. CDR3: CASSEGPDEQFF. DNA for the CDR3: TGTGCCAGCAGTGAGGGCCCCGATGAGCAGTTCTTC.

The chain has TRBV18 and TRBJ2-3; 10 bases fit TRBD1. The CDR3 spans 19 residues. Per the germline V gene, CDR1 is KGHSH and CDR2 is LQKENI. V lost 3 bases and J lost 3; bases outside the gene matches: 15. DNA of the CDR3: TGTGCCAGCTCACCTCCCGGGACAGGGGATACCGGTTTTACAGATACGCAGTATTTT. Amino acids: CASSPPGTGDTGFTDTQYF.

This chain connects TRBV6-5 to TRBJ2-7; 8 bases agree with TRBD1. CDR1 MNHEY and CDR2 SVGAGI come from the germline V gene. The CDR3 is 13 amino acids. Losses at the gene ends were 5 bases for V and 0 bases for J; bases not matched to a gene: 0. As DNA, the CDR3 is TGTGCCAGCAGTGGACAGGGCTCCTACGAGCAGTACTTC. Translation gives CASSGQGSYEQYF.

This clone is labeled as medium-sized. V usage is TRBV9 and J usage is TRBJ2-3; D ambiguous. Germline CDR1 and CDR2: SGDLS and YYNGEE. V was shortened by 3 bases and J by 3 bases, with 11 bases between the two germline ends. This CDR3 contains 14 residues. CDR3 in DNA: TGTGCCAGCAGCGCTCCGATTACAACAGATACGCAGTATTTT. Its translation: CASSAPITTDTQYF.

Here the CDR3 DNA reads TGCGCCAGCAGCTTTGAGGGAGGCTACGAGCAGTACTTC. This encodes CASSFEGGYEQYF. The rearrangement links TRBV4-3 to TRBJ2-7; D might be TRBD2 (6 bases). Germline CDR1 reads LGHNA; CDR2 reads YSLEER. CDR3 length equals 13 residues. Trimming pared 5 bases from V and 3 bases from J, leaving 11 bases between.

CDR3 residues: CASSLMRGRFSEQYF. DNA of the CDR3: TGTGCCAGCAGCTTGATGAGGGGGCGATTTTCCGAGCAGTACTTC. The chain links TRBV11-2 to TRBJ2-7, with 7 bases that match TRBD1. CDR3 size: 15 residues. The V gene end was trimmed by 3 bases and the J gene end by 6 bases; junction bases not matched to a gene: 11. Germline values: CDR1 SGHAT, CDR2 FQNNGV.

This chain links TRBV12-5 with TRBJ2-7; possibly TRBD1 for D (5 bases). The CDR3 consists of 17 residues. Germline CDR1 reads LGHNT; CDR2 reads FRNRAP. V dropped 3 bases and J dropped 0 bases, with 18 bases sitting between them. CDR3 in amino acids: CASGFPSTDSHSYEQYF. The CDR3 DNA reads as TGTGCTAGTGGTTTCCCCTCCACAGACAGCCACTCCTACGAGCAGTACTTC.